The 8 T cell receptor beta chains below were found in one sample sequenced in a study of early T cells in non-severe SARS-CoV-2 infection. TCRdb used MiXCR to reprocess the 5' RACE reads, holding one entry per CDR3 protein. This sample carries about 64,000 distinct CDR3 sequences, approximately 8.8% of them seen once, and the ten largest clones take 13%. The sequences come from whole blood, collected at baseline. The source of these receptors is an adult who was a healthcare worker with PCR-confirmed SARS-CoV-2 infection or an uninfected control (not recorded which).

This clonotype was counted at least ten times. The rearrangement uses TRBV7-2 and TRBJ2-1, with 12 positions matching TRBD2. The trim removed 7 bases at V and 7 bases at J, leaving 14 bases unmatched. This CDR3 is built from 17 residues. Per germline, CDR1 SGHTA and CDR2 FQGNSA. CDR3 sequence reads: CASTPSSSGRAANEQFF. CDR3 DNA: TGTGCCAGCACACCCAGTTCTAGCGGGAGGGCCGCTAATGAGCAGTTCTTC.

CDR3 in DNA: TGCAGTCCCGCCGAGGGACGCACAGATACGCAGTATTTT. Amino acid sequence: CSPAEGRTDTQYF. This chain uses TRBV20-1 with TRBJ2-3; D could derive from TRBD1 or TRBD2 (5 bases each). This CDR3 is 13 amino acids long. Deletions cut 8 bases from V and 1 base from J, with 13 bases between. In germline, CDR1 is DFQATT, CDR2 SNEGSKA (reference sequence).

The chain couples TRBV28 to TRBJ1-1; 11 bases fit TRBD1. The CDR3 contains 15 residues. V was pared by 5 bases and J by 4 bases, with 6 bases of the junction left unmatched. Germline V gene sequence: CDR1 MDHEN, CDR2 SYDVKM. In DNA form, the CDR3 reads TGTGCCAGCAGTCCCCGGACAGGGGGCGGCACTGAAGCTTTCTTT. Protein sequence: CASSPRTGGGTEAFF.

The V gene is TRBV7-6, the J gene TRBJ2-7, with D tentatively TRBD1 (6 bases). This CDR3 region has 13 residues. The V end lost 5 bases, the J end lost 3 bases, and 11 bases lay between the germline ends. The germline CDR1 and CDR2 sequences are SGHVS and FNYEAQ. Here the CDR3 DNA reads TGTGCCAGCAGCCCGGGACAAGTCTACGAGCAGTACTTC. This codes for CASSPGQVYEQYF.

This clonotype came up a few times. This chain uses TRBV20-1 with TRBJ1-1, with a tentative D call TRBD1 (6 bases). The V end lost 6 bases, the J end lost 0 bases, and 14 bases lay between the germline ends. CDR3 size: 14 residues. Germline CDR1 is DFQATT and CDR2 is SNEGSKA (reference sequence). CDR3 bases: TGCAGTGCCCTATTGGACAGAATGAACACTGAAGCTTTCTTT. Protein product: CSALLDRMNTEAFF.

This clonotype was recorded a few times. The gene calls are TRBV5-4 and TRBJ1-3; 8 bases align to TRBD1. This CDR3 region has 13 residues. The germline V gene has CDR1 SGHNT and CDR2 YYREEE (reference sequence). Losses at the gene ends were 4 bases for V and 7 bases for J; bases not matched to a gene: 4. The CDR3 sequence: CASSADRVNTIYF. CDR3 in DNA: TGTGCCAGCAGCGCGGACAGGGTGAACACCATATATTTT.

The V gene is TRBV9, the J gene TRBJ1-3; TRBD1 might be the D (6 bases). V lost 4 bases and J lost 0, with 20 bases in between. The germline gives CDR1 SGDLS, CDR2 YYNGEE. This CDR3 contains 18 residues. CDR3 DNA sequence: TGTGCCAGCAGCTCCCTCCCTGGAAGGGGGGACTCTGGAAACACCATATATTTT. Residues: CASSSLPGRGDSGNTIYF.

This clonotype was counted a few times. This chain links TRBV27 with TRBJ2-7; D uncertain. This CDR3 has 14 residues. V lost 2 bases, J lost 5 bases, and 13 bases lay in between. CDR1 and CDR2 from the germline V gene are MNHEY and SMNVEV (reference sequence). CDR3 amino acids: CASSLDHSTDEQYF. Here the CDR3 DNA reads TGTGCCAGCAGTTTAGACCACAGCACCGACGAGCAGTACTTC.